The T cell receptor (beta chain) described here comes from a study of CD8 T cells in ankylosing spondylitis. General study results and limits: Earlier authors reported some of these motif variants in reactive arthritis synovial fluid and blood. A motif in TCR beta, a set of 8 or 9 highly homologous variants, appeared characteristic of ankylosing spondylitis blood. According to the report, clones linked to the disease were significantly enriched in matched synovial fluid samples taken from ankylosing spondylitis patients.

Construction of TCR beta libraries was performed using quantitative 5'-RACE with molecular barcodes. From the 5' RACE reads, TCRdb called clonotypes with MiXCR, one entry per CDR3 protein. The sample has 220,000 or so distinct CDR3 sequences, roughly a tenth seen once. This clonotype was counted many times. The antigen is unknown. Trimming at V came to 6 bases and at J to 11 bases, leaving 9 bases not matched to a gene. The CDR3 runs to 13 residues. Germline V lookup: CDR1 LGHNT, CDR2 FRNRAP. Sequenced material: blood, either unsorted or a sorted T cell fraction (not recorded which). This sequence joins TRBV12-5 and TRBJ1-4, with 7 nucleotides matching TRBD1. The clonotype originates from a male donor with ankylosing spondylitis or in good health (not recorded which). Written as DNA, the CDR3 is TGTGCTAGTGGCCCCGACAGGGTAGGGAAACTGTTTTTT. It translates to CASGPDRVGKLFF.